This is a list of T cell receptor beta chains from one sample in a study of cytomegalovirus exposure and HLA in healthy donors. Only in-frame clones appear in the TCRdb table, and some are missing; sequencing was by immunoSEQ multiplex PCR. The sample records more than 110,000 clones, roughly 80% being singletons. The sample comprised PBMCs. Every receptor here comes from a man aged 40-49 years in good health and CMV-seropositive. Both conserved end residues are part of each CDR3. A D gene is named only where the DNA matches it firmly. Some rows have no size entry. The others give once, few or many, or a class for an expanded clone.

v_call	clone_size	j_call	d_call	cdr3_length	cdr3_aa	cdr3_nt
TRBV7-9	-	TRBJ2-1	TRBD2	18	CASSQPVGRGSSYNEQFF	TGTGCCAGCAGCCAACCCGTAGGGCGGGGGAGCTCCTACAATGAGCAGTTCTTC
TRBV15	-	TRBJ2-5	TRBD1	16	CATSRQQGWQEETQYF	TGTGCCACCAGCAGACAACAGGGGTGGCAAGAAGAGACCCAGTACTTC
TRBV7-2	-	TRBJ2-7	-	11	CASSFRGEQYF	TGTGCCAGCAGCTTCAGGGGCGAGCAGTACTTC
TRBV10-2	-	TRBJ2-2	TRBD1	15	CASSLGTGRTGELFF	TGCGCCAGCAGTCTAGGGACAGGGAGAACCGGGGAGCTGTTTTTT
TRBV18	-	TRBJ2-5	-	15	CASSPMSSLTRTQYF	TGTGCCAGCTCACCGATGTCTAGCTTAACTCGGACCCAGTACTTC
TRBV10-2	-	TRBJ1-1	-	15	CASSEYYTRNTEAFF	TGCGCCAGCAGTGAGTATTACACCCGGAACACTGAAGCTTTCTTT
TRBV7-3	-	TRBJ1-1	-	16	CASSLSRTELNTEAFF	TGTGCCAGCAGCTTAAGTCGGACAGAATTGAACACTGAAGCTTTCTTT
TRBV27	-	TRBJ2-7	-	13	CASSFGLFTEQYF	TGTGCCAGCAGTTTTGGACTGTTTACCGAGCAGTACTTC
TRBV6-5	-	TRBJ2-7	TRBD1	13	CASSQRDRRRQYF	TGTGCCAGCAGTCAAAGGGACAGGAGGAGGCAGTACTTC
TRBV5-1	-	TRBJ1-1	-	12	CASSSGNTEAFF	TGCGCCAGCAGCTCAGGAAACACTGAAGCTTTCTTT
TRBV5-8	-	TRBJ2-7	TRBD2	15	CASSWGLARSYEQYF	TGTGCCAGCAGCTGGGGACTAGCGAGATCCTACGAGCAGTACTTC
TRBV27	-	TRBJ2-7	-	14	CASSPRLGAYEQYF	TGTGCCAGCAGTCCCCGACTCGGAGCCTACGAGCAGTACTTC
TRBV7-6	-	TRBJ1-5	TRBD1	19	CASSPRIGTGVVGNQPQHF	TGTGCCAGCAGCCCGAGGATAGGGACAGGGGTAGTTGGCAATCAGCCCCAGCATTTT
TRBV5-4	-	TRBJ1-5	TRBD1	19	CASSTPGQGSGSFNQPQHF	TGTGCCAGCAGCACCCCGGGACAGGGCTCCGGGAGCTTTAATCAGCCCCAGCATTTT
TRBV4-1	-	TRBJ1-5	-	14	CASSQYSSNQPQHF	TGCGCCAGCAGCCAATATTCTAGCAATCAGCCCCAGCATTTT
TRBV6-5	-	TRBJ2-3	-	16	CASSYLGVPSTDTQYF	TGTGCCAGCAGTTACTTAGGGGTGCCCAGCACAGATACGCAGTATTTT
TRBV19	-	TRBJ1-1	-	13	CASRGQGHTEAFF	TGTGCCAGCCGCGGCCAGGGGCATACTGAAGCTTTCTTT
TRBV19	few	TRBJ2-6	-	16	CASSPFGVAGANVLTF	TGTGCCAGTAGTCCGTTCGGGGTGGCCGGGGCCAACGTCCTGACTTTC
TRBV7-9	-	TRBJ2-1	-	17	CASSPWRGGGSYNEQFF	TGTGCCAGCAGCCCCTGGAGGGGAGGCGGCTCCTACAATGAGCAGTTCTTC
TRBV13	-	TRBJ2-7	TRBD1	16	CASSSWADRDPYEQYF	TGTGCCAGTAGCTCGTGGGCGGACAGGGACCCCTACGAGCAGTACTTC
TRBV7-2	-	TRBJ1-3	-	15	CASSLRSGSGNTIYF	TGTGCCAGCAGCTTAAGGTCAGGGTCAGGAAACACCATATATTTT
TRBV4-3	-	TRBJ1-2	-	16	CASSPENPTGFHGYTF	TGCGCCAGCAGCCCCGAAAACCCAACAGGGTTTCATGGCTACACCTTC
TRBV27	-	TRBJ2-5	TRBD1	15	CASSSTGGWRETQYF	TGTGCCAGCAGTTCGACAGGGGGCTGGAGGGAGACCCAGTACTTC
TRBV27	few	TRBJ1-1	-	14	CASSLQGIGTEAFF	TGTGCCAGCAGTTTACAGGGGATAGGCACTGAAGCTTTCTTT
TRBV5-1	-	TRBJ2-1	TRBD2	17	CASSLSLAGGIYNEQFF	TGCGCCAGCAGCTTAAGCCTAGCGGGAGGGATCTACAATGAGCAGTTCTTC
TRBV7-9	-	TRBJ1-1	TRBD1	15	CASSTGTGDPTEAFF	TGTGCCAGCAGCACTGGGACAGGGGACCCTACTGAAGCTTTCTTT
TRBV9	-	TRBJ1-2	TRBD1	16	CASSVRSSGQAGGYTF	TGTGCCAGCAGCGTAAGGTCCTCTGGACAGGCCGGTGGCTACACCTTC
TRBV11-3	once	TRBJ1-1	-	15	CASSLGGQRGTEAFF	TGTGCCAGCAGCCTAGGAGGACAGCGTGGCACTGAAGCTTTCTTT
TRBV5-8	-	TRBJ2-7	TRBD1	15	CASSLWTGPRYEQYF	TGTGCCAGCAGCTTGTGGACAGGCCCAAGGTACGAGCAGTACTTC
TRBV5-1	-	TRBJ2-1	TRBD1	15	CASSLGQGRYNEQFF	TGCGCCAGCAGCTTGGGACAGGGGAGGTACAATGAGCAGTTCTTC
TRBV4-3	-	TRBJ2-7	-	17	CANSQGGARTGLHEQYF	TGCGCCAACAGCCAAGGGGGGGCCCGGACAGGGCTCCACGAGCAGTACTTC
TRBV2	-	TRBJ2-3	TRBD2	15	CASSDAGANTDTQYF	TGTGCCAGCAGTGATGCGGGAGCTAACACAGATACGCAGTATTTT
TRBV7-9	-	TRBJ2-1	TRBD2	14	CASSRSGRANEQFF	TGTGCCAGCAGTCGGAGCGGGAGGGCTAATGAGCAGTTCTTC
TRBV11-3	-	TRBJ2-7	-	16	CASSPSGGTGSYEQYF	TGTGCCAGCAGCCCCAGTGGTGGTACAGGGTCCTACGAGCAGTACTTC
TRBV5-1	-	TRBJ2-5	-	15	CASSLGSGAGETQYF	TGCGCCAGCAGCTTGGGGTCAGGGGCAGGTGAGACCCAGTACTTC
TRBV2	-	TRBJ1-5	TRBD1	15	CASSGRTGGSQPQHF	TGTGCCAGCAGCGGAAGGACAGGGGGCAGTCAGCCCCAGCATTTT
TRBV5-1	-	TRBJ2-1	TRBD1	18	CASSPGQGGGRVVDEQFF	TGCGCCAGCAGCCCGGGACAGGGGGGTGGAAGAGTTGTTGATGAGCAGTTCTTC
TRBV5-1	once	TRBJ1-1	-	15	CASSLASGGEAEAFF	TGCGCCAGCAGCTTGGCTTCCGGGGGAGAGGCTGAAGCTTTCTTT
TRBV10-3	once	TRBJ2-1	TRBD1	15	CAISGQGPTYNEQFF	TGTGCCATCAGTGGACAGGGGCCAACCTACAATGAGCAGTTCTTC
TRBV2	-	TRBJ2-7	TRBD1	13	CASKQGPTYEQYF	TGTGCCAGCAAACAGGGGCCTACCTACGAGCAGTACTTC
TRBV18	-	TRBJ2-1	TRBD1	17	CASSPATGGISYNEQFF	TGTGCCAGCTCACCAGCTACAGGGGGGATTTCCTACAATGAGCAGTTCTTC
TRBV2	few	TRBJ2-7	TRBD2	14	CATHRSPSGYEQYF	TGTGCCACGCATAGGTCTCCTAGCGGTTACGAGCAGTACTTC
TRBV5-6	few	TRBJ2-7	TRBD2	16	CASSLKLTSGGDEQYF	TGTGCCAGCAGCTTGAAGTTGACTAGCGGGGGGGACGAGCAGTACTTC
TRBV6-1	-	TRBJ1-2	-	14	CASSESGTTYGYTF	TGTGCCAGCAGTGAAAGTGGTACAACGTATGGCTACACCTTC
TRBV11-1	-	TRBJ2-7	TRBD2	15	CASSLEPSGDYEQYF	TGTGCCAGCAGCTTAGAGCCTAGCGGGGACTACGAGCAGTACTTC
TRBV5-1	-	TRBJ2-1	TRBD2	15	CASSTLAGGGDEQFF	TGCGCCAGCAGCACCTTAGCGGGGGGGGGCGATGAGCAGTTCTTC
TRBV7-9	-	TRBJ1-2	TRBD1	15	CASSLGQGVNYGYTF	TGTGCCAGCAGCCTGGGACAGGGGGTTAACTATGGCTACACCTTC
TRBV11-2	-	TRBJ2-7	TRBD1	16	CASRRSSGTASYEQYF	TGTGCCAGCAGGCGTTCCTCCGGGACAGCCTCCTACGAGCAGTACTTC
TRBV7-7	-	TRBJ1-1	TRBD1	13	CASSRDRGSEAFF	TGTGCCAGCAGCCGGGACAGGGGGTCCGAAGCTTTCTTT
TRBV19	-	TRBJ1-2	-	13	CASIGSGFRGYTF	TGTGCCAGTATTGGGTCAGGGTTTCGTGGCTACACCTTC
TRBV4-1	-	TRBJ1-1	-	18	CASSQGNPRGGLKTEAFF	TGCGCCAGCAGCCAAGGAAACCCCAGGGGAGGGTTGAAGACTGAAGCTTTCTTT